Each of the 3 T cell receptor beta chains below was sequenced from the same sample in a study of siplizumab effects on memory and regulatory T cells. This table comes from immunoSEQ multiplex PCR, and its TCRdb copy is limited to in-frame clones, with some not included. The table lists almost 20,000 clones, 44% of them singletons. An approximately 6-day coculture at 37°C was performed with the mixed lymphocyte reaction cells. These receptors have no identified antigens. The sequencing input was CFSE-low (dividing) CD4+ T cells sorted from an allogeneic mixed lymphocyte reaction. These receptors were collected from a human donor in good health; the cells came from an allogeneic mixed lymphocyte reaction. Some clones in this sample may be carry-over from other donors' samples.

The chain uses TRBV18 and TRBJ1-4; the D is unclear. This CDR3 has 12 residues. Germline CDR1 reads KGHSH; CDR2 reads LQKENI. Trimming pared 5 bases from V and 8 bases from J, leaving 9 bases between. The DNA for the CDR3 is TGTGCCAGCTCAAAAAGGATAGAAAAACTGTTTTTT. Residues: CASSKRIEKLFF.

CDR3 loop: CASSPQQDRRAFF. As DNA, the CDR3 is TGTGCCAGCTCACCACAGCAAGACAGGCGAGCTTTCTTT. The chain employs TRBV18 and TRBJ1-1; D possibly corresponds to TRBD1 (6 bases). The CDR3 extends over 13 amino acids. V was trimmed by 1 base and J by 10 bases, leaving 13 bases between them. Germline CDR1 reads KGHSH; CDR2 reads LQKENI.

The chain couples TRBV18 to TRBJ2-1; 8 bases agree with TRBD2. Trimming took 3 bases from V and 5 from J; bases not matched to a gene: 12. The germline V gene has CDR1 KGHSH and CDR2 LQKENI. This CDR3 has 17 amino acids. CDR3 loop: CASSPAGRRGANNEQFF. The CDR3 DNA sequence: TGTGCCAGCTCACCCGCGGGCCGGCGGGGGGCCAACAATGAGCAGTTCTTC.